This TCR beta chain was recorded in a study of blood T cell repertoires in COVID-19. Profiling relied on immunoSEQ multiplex PCR, and the TCRdb table lists in-frame clones only, not all of them. The top ten clones hold roughly 1.6% of a sample with 120,000 to 150,000 clones, about nine tenths of them seen once. CDR1 and CDR2 (germline): SGHTA, FQGNSA. The J segment lost 5 bases and the V segment lost 4 bases, leaving 2 bases of the junction unmatched. The CDR3 consists of 13 residues. The source material was peripheral blood. The receptor was isolated from a human donor in a cohort sampled during active COVID-19. J is TRBJ1-1 and V is TRBV7-2; 9 bases map to TRBD1. The CDR3 coding sequence is TGTGCCAGCAGCTGGGGGACAGGGACTGAAGCTTTCTTT. It yields the protein CASSWGTGTEAFF.